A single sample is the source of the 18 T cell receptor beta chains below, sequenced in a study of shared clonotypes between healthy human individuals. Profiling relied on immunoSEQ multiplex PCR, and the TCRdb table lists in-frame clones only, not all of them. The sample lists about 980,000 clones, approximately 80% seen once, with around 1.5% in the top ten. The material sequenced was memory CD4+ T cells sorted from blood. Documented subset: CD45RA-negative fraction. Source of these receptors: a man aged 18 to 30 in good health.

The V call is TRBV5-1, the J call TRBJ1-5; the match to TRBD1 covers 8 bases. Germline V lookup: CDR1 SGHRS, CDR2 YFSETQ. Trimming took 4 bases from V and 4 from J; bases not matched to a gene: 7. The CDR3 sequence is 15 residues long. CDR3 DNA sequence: TGCGCCAGCAGCCCGGAGGGGACAGGAAATCAGCCCCAGCATTTT. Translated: CASSPEGTGNQPQHF.

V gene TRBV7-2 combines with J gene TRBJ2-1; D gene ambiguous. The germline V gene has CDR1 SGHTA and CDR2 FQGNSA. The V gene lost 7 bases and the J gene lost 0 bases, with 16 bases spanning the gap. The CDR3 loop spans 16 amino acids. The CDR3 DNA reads TGTGCCAGCACCGGAGCCTATACTTTCTCCTACAATGAGCAGTTCTTC. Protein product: CASTGAYTFSYNEQFF.

CDR3 sequence (DNA): TGTGCCAGCAAGTCCATTTGGAGTCGAGAGACCCAGTACTTC. Amino acid sequence: CASKSIWSRETQYF. The V call is TRBV6-1, the J call TRBJ2-5; D is uncertain. V lost 7 bases and J lost 4, with 16 bases in between. The CDR3 runs 14 residues. Looked up from germline, CDR1 is MNHNS and CDR2 is SASEGT.

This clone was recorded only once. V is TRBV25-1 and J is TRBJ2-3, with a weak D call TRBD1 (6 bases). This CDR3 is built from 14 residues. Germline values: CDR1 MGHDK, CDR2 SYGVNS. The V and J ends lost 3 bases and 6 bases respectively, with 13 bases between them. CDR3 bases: TGTGCCAGCAGTGATCGCACAGGGCGGGATACGCAGTATTTT. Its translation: CASSDRTGRDTQYF.

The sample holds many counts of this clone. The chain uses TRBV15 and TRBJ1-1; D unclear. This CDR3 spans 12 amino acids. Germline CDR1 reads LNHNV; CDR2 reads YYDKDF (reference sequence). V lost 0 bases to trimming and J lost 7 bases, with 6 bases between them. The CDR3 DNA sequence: TGTGCCACCAGCAGAGATCGGTATGAAGCTTTCTTT. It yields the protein CATSRDRYEAFF.

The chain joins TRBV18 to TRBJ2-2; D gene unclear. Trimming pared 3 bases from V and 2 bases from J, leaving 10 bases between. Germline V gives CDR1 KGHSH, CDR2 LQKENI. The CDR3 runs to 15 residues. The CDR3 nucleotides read TGTGCCAGCTCACCGCAACCGGTCAACACCGGGGAGCTGTTTTTT. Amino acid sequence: CASSPQPVNTGELFF.

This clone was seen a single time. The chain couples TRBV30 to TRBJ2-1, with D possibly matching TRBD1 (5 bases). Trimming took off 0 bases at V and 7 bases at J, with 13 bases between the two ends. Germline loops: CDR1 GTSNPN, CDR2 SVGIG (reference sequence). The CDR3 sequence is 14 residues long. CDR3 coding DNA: TGTGCCTGGAGTGTACTACCCAGGGTGAATGAGCAGTTCTTC. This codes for CAWSVLPRVNEQFF.

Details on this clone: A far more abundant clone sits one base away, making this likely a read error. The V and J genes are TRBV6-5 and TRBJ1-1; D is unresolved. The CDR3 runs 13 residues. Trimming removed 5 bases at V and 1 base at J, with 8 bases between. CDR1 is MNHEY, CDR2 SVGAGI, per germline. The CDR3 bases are TGTGCCAGCAGTGGCCGACAGAACACTGAAGCTTTCTTT. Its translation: CASSGRQNTEAFF.

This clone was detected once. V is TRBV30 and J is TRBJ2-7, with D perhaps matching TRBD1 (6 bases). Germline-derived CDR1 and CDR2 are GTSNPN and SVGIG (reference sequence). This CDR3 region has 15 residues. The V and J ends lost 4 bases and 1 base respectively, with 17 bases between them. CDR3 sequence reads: CAWTRDTLMSYEQYF. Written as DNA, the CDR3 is TGTGCCTGGACCCGGGACACCCTCATGTCCTACGAGCAGTACTTC.

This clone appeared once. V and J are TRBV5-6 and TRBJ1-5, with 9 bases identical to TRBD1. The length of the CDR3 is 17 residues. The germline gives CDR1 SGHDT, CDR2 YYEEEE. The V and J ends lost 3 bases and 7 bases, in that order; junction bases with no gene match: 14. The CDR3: CASSSYKTTGGWQPQHF. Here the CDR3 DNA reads TGTGCCAGCAGCTCCTATAAGACGACAGGGGGGTGGCAGCCCCAGCATTTT.

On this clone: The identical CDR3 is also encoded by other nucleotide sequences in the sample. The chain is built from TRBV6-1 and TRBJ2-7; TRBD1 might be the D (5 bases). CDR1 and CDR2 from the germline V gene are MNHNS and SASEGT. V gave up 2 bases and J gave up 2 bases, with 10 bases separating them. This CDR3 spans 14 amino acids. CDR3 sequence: CASSERGGTYEQYF. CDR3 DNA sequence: TGTGCCAGCAGTGAAAGGGGCGGCACCTACGAGCAGTACTTC.

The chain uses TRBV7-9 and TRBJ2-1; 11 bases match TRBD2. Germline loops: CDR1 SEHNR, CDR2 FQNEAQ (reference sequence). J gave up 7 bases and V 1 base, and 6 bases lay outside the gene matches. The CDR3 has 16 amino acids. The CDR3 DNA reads TGTGCCAGCAGCTTAGGTAGCGGGAGGGCCTGGAATGAGCAGTTCTTC. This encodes CASSLGSGRAWNEQFF.

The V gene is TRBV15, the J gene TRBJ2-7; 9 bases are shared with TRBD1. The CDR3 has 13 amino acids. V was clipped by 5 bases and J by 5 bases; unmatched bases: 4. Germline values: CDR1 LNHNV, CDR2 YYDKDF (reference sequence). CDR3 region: CATSPDRGDEQYF. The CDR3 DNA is TGTGCCACCAGCCCAGACAGGGGGGACGAGCAGTACTTC.

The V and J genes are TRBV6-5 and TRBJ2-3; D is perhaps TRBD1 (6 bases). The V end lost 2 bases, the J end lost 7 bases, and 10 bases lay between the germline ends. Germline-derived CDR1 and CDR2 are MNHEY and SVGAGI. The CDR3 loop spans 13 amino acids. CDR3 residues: CASSYRGRYTQYF. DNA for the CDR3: TGTGCCAGCAGTTACAGGGGGAGATATACGCAGTATTTT.

CDR3 residues: CSVEDPKMNTEAFF. The CDR3 DNA sequence: TGCAGCGTTGAGGATCCGAAAATGAACACTGAAGCTTTCTTT. V gene TRBV29-1 combines with J gene TRBJ1-1; no clear D gene. CDR1 and CDR2 (germline): SQVTM, ANQGSEA. With 3 bases removed from V and 0 bases from J, the gap between germline ends came to 11 bases. The CDR3 extends over 14 amino acids.

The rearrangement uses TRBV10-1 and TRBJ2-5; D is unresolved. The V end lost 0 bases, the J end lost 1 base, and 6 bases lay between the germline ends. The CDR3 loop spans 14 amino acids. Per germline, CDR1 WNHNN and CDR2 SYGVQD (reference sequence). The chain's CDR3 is CASSESGSQETQYF. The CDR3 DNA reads TGCGCCAGCAGTGAGTCCGGCTCCCAAGAGACCCAGTACTTC.

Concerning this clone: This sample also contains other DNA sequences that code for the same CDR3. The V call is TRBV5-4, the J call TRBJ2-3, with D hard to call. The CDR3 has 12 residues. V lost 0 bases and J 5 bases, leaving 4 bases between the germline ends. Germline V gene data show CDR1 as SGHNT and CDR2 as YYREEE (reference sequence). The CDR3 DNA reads TGTGCCAGCAGCTTGGAGCGAGATACGCAGTATTTT. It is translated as CASSLERDTQYF.

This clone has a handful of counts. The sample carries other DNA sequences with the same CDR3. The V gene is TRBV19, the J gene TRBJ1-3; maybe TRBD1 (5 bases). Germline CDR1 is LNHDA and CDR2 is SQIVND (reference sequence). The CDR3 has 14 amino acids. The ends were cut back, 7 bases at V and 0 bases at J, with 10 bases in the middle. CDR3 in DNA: TGTGCCAGTACCGCAGGGAGCTCTGGAAACACCATATATTTT. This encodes CASTAGSSGNTIYF.